This T cell receptor (beta chain) was obtained from a study of T cells expressing NK-cell markers. Beta-chain TCR cDNA was generated via 5'RACE template switching with UMIs. TCRdb derives one entry per CDR3 protein from the 5' RACE reads, leaving out DNA. The table lists roughly 430,000 distinct CDR3 sequences. The sequence derives from a woman aged 18 to 69 in good health. The sample was blood T cells: a sorted CD56 or NKG2C T cell subset, CD4+ or CD8+ T cells, or bulk PBMC T cells (not recorded which).

The CDR3 sequence is CASSLVLIPSYNEQFF. J is TRBJ2-1 and V is TRBV7-8. Germline CDR1 reads SGHVS; CDR2 reads FQNEAQ. The CDR3 sequence is 16 residues long.